This is a list of T cell receptor beta chains from one sample in a study of T-cell reconstitution after alpha-beta-depleted transplantation in children. TCRdb re-called the PCR reads with MiXCR, one entry per CDR3 protein. The sample shows hundreds of thousands of distinct CDR3 sequences, about 30% of them seen only once. The input for sequencing was PBMCs from the stem cell graft donor, taken from the stem cell graft. The source of these receptors is a human donor who donated a stem cell graft to a child with aplastic anemia. Both conserved end residues are trimmed from each CDR3. The order of the fields is V gene, CDR3 protein.

V: TRBV5-1
CDR3: ASSLEGLGTDTQY

V: TRBV5-8
CDR3: ASQRLDQPQH

V: TRBV6-2/TRBV6-3
CDR3: ASSYFKLRVSDQPQH

V: TRBV6-2/TRBV6-3
CDR3: ASSRAGTSGTSGELF

V: TRBV12-5
CDR3: ASGLVPERGSSYNEQF

V: TRBV15
CDR3: ATSRERTGMGNEQF

V: TRBV4-2
CDR3: ASSQSNNEQF

V: TRBV7-8
CDR3: ASSPYTGGKAYEQY

V: TRBV29-1
CDR3: SVGFVGYREQY

V: TRBV20-1
CDR3: SALRNPGDNEQF

V: TRBV30
CDR3: AWSVRLTSNSGNTIY